These 5 T cell receptor beta chains came from one sample sequenced in a study of T cells expressing NK-cell markers. TCRdb re-called the 5' RACE reads; every CDR3 protein appears as one record, without DNA. The sample holds roughly 150,000 distinct CDR3 sequences. The sample comprised blood T cells: a sorted CD56 or NKG2C T cell subset, CD4+ or CD8+ T cells, or bulk PBMC T cells (not recorded which). The receptors here all came from a man aged 18 to 69 in good health.

The J gene is TRBJ2-7, the V gene TRBV19; the D call of TRBD1 rests on TCRdb alone, since no DNA is present to check it. Germline CDR1 reads LNHDA; CDR2 reads SQIVND (reference sequence). The CDR3 has 15 amino acids. CDR3 sequence reads: CASSLSIGGSYEQYF. The full variable domain, in which reference TRBV19 and TRBJ2-7 provide the parts outside the CDR3, is DGGITQSPKYLFRKEGQNVTLSCEQNLNHDAMYWYRQDPGQGLRLIYYSQIVNDFQKGDIAEGYSVSREKKESFPLTVTSAQKNPTAFYLCASSLSIGGSYEQYFGPGTRLTVT.

The chain joins TRBV27 to TRBJ1-2; TCRdb's assignment of TRBD1 cannot be checked, as there is no DNA. Germline V gene data show CDR1 as MNHEY and CDR2 as SMNVEV (reference sequence). This CDR3 has 13 residues. CDR3: CASSMGRAGGYTF.

Here the CDR3 reads CASSQAASGGTYEQYF. The chain links TRBV4-2 to TRBJ2-7; TCRdb indicates TRBD2, and absent DNA this call remains unverified. The CDR3 runs to 16 residues. Germline CDR1 is LGHNA and CDR2 is YNFKEQ.

This chain connects TRBV7-9 to TRBJ2-5; there is no DNA to check the TCRdb D call of TRBD2. This CDR3 comprises 15 residues. CDR1 SEHNR and CDR2 FQNEAQ come from the germline V gene (reference sequence). CDR3 region: CASSLSGTRAETQYF.

The rearrangement links TRBV4-1 to TRBJ2-1; TCRdb returns TRBD1, unconfirmable since there is no DNA. The CDR3 has 14 residues. Germline assignment: CDR1 MGHRA and CDR2 YSYEKL. Here the CDR3 reads CASSQEGGDGEQFF.